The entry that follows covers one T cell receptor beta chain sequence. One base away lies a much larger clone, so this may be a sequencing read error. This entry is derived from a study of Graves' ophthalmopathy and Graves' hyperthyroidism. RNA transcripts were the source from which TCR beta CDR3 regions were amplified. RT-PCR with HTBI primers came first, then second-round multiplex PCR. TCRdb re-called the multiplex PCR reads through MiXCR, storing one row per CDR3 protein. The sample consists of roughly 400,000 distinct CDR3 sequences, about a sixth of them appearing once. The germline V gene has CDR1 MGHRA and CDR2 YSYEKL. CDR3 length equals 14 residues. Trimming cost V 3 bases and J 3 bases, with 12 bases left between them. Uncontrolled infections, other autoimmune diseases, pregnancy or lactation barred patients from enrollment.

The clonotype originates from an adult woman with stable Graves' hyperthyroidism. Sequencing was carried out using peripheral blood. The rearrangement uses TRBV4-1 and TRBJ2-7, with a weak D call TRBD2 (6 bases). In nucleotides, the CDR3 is TGCGCCAGCAGCCATAACCTAGCGAACTACGAGCAGTACTTC. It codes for CASSHNLANYEQYF.